The 7 T cell receptor beta chains reported below all come from one sample, sequenced in a study of OX40 agonist ivuxolimab in advanced cancers. Generated by immunoSEQ multiplex PCR, the TCRdb table keeps only in-frame clones and is missing some. This table has about 62,000 clones, roughly 87% appearing once. The sample consisted of CD4+ or CD8+ T cells sorted from blood, taken in a trial of the OX40 agonist ivuxolimab. The receptors stem from an adult with an advanced solid tumor such as melanoma, head and neck, liver or kidney cancer.

The V call is TRBV6-5, the J call TRBJ1-2, with 9 bases identical to TRBD1. V was clipped by 6 bases and J by 2 bases; unmatched bases: 7. The CDR3 length is 15 residues. In germline, CDR1 is MNHEY, CDR2 SVGAGI. The CDR3 DNA sequence: TGTGCCAGCAGCCCAAACAGGGGGCAGAACTATGGCTACACCTTC. Protein: CASSPNRGQNYGYTF.

The chain has TRBV7-4 and TRBJ1-5; D is undetermined. The CDR3 consists of 13 residues. The germline CDR1 and CDR2 sequences are SGHVT and SQSDAQ. Trimming removed 5 bases from V and 3 bases from J, with 8 bases in between. CDR3 residues: CASSQQNNQPQHF. CDR3 DNA: TGTGCCAGCAGCCAACAGAACAATCAGCCCCAGCATTTT.

To note about this clone: At one end, the junction sequence differs from germline, possibly due to a read error. This chain connects TRBV5-1 to TRBJ2-5, with no clear D. The CDR3 loop spans 11 amino acids. CDR1 is SGHRS, CDR2 YFSETQ, per germline. The CDR3 loop is CASSSAGPNYF. CDR3 in DNA: TGTGCCAGCAGCTCTGCCGGGCCCAACTACTTC.

The table lists this clone with a few counts. The J gene is TRBJ1-1, the V gene TRBV9; perhaps TRBD1 as D (5 bases). The germline V gene has CDR1 SGDLS and CDR2 YYNGEE. The CDR3 sequence is 16 residues long. Deletions cut 0 bases from V and 4 bases from J, with 16 bases between. CDR3 bases: TGTGCCAGCAGCGTAGATCCCCCTTCGGGGGGCACTGAAGCTTTCTTT. Amino acids: CASSVDPPSGGTEAFF.

This chain links TRBV6-1 with TRBJ1-2, with TRBD1 identical over 8 bases. The CDR3 spans 15 residues. In germline, CDR1 is MNHNS, CDR2 SASEGT. V was pared by 3 bases and J by 3 bases, with 6 bases of the junction left unmatched. The CDR3: CASSDPSTGDYGYTF. In DNA, the CDR3 is TGTGCCAGCAGTGACCCCTCGACAGGGGACTATGGCTACACCTTC.

This clone was recorded a few times. The V gene is TRBV9, the J gene TRBJ1-3, with D possibly TRBD1 on 5 matching bases. The CDR3 contains 17 residues. The V and J ends lost 3 bases and 0 bases respectively, with 16 bases between them. Germline V gene sequence: CDR1 SGDLS, CDR2 YYNGEE. DNA of the CDR3: TGTGCCAGCAGCGCCGCAGGACATCCGAGCTCTGGAAACACCATATATTTT. Translation gives CASSAAGHPSSGNTIYF.

In its sample, this clone was seen a few times. V is TRBV6-6 and J is TRBJ2-7; no clear D gene. The CDR3 is made up of 12 amino acids. Trimming stripped 5 bases from V and 6 bases from J, with 11 bases between. Looked up from germline, CDR1 is MNHNY and CDR2 is SVGAGI (reference sequence). The CDR3 DNA reads as TGTGCCAGCAGTCCACTCTTTAGCGAGCAGTACTTC. This sequence encodes CASSPLFSEQYF.